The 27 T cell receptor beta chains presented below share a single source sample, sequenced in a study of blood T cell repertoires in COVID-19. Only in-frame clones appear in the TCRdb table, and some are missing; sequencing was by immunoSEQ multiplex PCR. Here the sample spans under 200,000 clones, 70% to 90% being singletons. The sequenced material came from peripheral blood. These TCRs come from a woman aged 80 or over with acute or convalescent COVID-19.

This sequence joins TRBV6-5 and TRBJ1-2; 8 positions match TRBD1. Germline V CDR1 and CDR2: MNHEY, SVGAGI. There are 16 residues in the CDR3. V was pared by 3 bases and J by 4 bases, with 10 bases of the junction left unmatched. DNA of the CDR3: TGTGCCAGCAGTTATTATGTGGCAGGGGGCCTCTATGGCTACACCTTC. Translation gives CASSYYVAGGLYGYTF.

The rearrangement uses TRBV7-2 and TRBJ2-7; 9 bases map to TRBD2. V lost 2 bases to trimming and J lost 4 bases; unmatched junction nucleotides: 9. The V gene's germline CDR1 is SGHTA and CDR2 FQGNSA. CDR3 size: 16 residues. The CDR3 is CASSLLPSGTLYEQYF. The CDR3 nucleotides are TGTGCCAGCAGCTTACTGCCTAGCGGGACCTTATACGAGCAGTACTTC. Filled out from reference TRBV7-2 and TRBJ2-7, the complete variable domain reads GAGVSQSPSNKVTEKGKDVELRCDPISGHTALYWYRQSLGQGLEFLIYFQGNSAPDKSGLPSDRFSAERTGGSVSTLTIQRTQQEDSAVYLCASSLLPSGTLYEQYFGPGTRLTVT.

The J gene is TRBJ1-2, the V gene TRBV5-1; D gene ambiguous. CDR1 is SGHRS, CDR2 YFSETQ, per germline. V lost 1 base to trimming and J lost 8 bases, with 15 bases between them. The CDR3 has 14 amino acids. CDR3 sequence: CASSLKDSSGGYTF. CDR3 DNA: TGCGCCAGCAGCTTGAAGGATTCCAGCGGGGGCTACACCTTC.

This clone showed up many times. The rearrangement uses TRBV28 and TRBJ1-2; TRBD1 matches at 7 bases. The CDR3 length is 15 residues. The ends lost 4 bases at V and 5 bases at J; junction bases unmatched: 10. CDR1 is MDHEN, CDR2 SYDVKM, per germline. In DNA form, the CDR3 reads TGTGCCAGCAGTTCTCCGGACAGGCTGGGGTATGGCTACACCTTC. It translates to CASSSPDRLGYGYTF.

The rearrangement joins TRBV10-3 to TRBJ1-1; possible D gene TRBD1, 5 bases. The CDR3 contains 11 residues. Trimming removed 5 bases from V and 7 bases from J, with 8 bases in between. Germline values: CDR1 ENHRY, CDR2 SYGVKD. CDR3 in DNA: TGTGCCATCAGTAGGGGAGGTGAAGCTTTCTTT. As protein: CAISRGGEAFF.

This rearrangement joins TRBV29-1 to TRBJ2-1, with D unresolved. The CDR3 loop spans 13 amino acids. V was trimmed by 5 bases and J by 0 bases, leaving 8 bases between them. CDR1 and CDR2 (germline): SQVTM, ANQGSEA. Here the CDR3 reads CSVLNSSYNEQFF. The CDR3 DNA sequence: TGCAGCGTTCTAAATAGCTCCTACAATGAGCAGTTCTTC.

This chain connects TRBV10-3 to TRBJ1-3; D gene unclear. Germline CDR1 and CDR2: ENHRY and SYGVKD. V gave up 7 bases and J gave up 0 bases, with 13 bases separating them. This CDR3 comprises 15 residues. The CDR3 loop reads CAINGQPSSGNTIYF. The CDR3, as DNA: TGTGCCATCAATGGGCAACCCAGCTCTGGAAACACCATATATTTT.

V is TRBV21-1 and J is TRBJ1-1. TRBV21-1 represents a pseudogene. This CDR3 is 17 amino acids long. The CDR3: CASIIRCWPRMNTEAFF. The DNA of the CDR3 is TGTGCCAGCATTATAAGGTGCTGGCCGAGGATGAACACTGAAGCTTTCTTT.

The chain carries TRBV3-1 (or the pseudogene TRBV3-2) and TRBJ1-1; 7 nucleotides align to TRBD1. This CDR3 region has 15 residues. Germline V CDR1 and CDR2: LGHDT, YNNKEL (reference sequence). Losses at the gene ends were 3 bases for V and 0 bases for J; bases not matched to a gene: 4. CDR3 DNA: TGTGCCAGCAGCCATTGGACAGGACTGAACACTGAAGCTTTCTTT. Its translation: CASSHWTGLNTEAFF.

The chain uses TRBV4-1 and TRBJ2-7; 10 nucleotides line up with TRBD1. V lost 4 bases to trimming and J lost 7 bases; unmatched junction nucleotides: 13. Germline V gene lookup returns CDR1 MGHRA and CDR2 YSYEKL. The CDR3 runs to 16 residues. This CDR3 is CASSPNPDRGLNEQYF. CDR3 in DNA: TGCGCCAGCAGCCCCAACCCCGACAGGGGGCTTAATGAGCAGTACTTC.

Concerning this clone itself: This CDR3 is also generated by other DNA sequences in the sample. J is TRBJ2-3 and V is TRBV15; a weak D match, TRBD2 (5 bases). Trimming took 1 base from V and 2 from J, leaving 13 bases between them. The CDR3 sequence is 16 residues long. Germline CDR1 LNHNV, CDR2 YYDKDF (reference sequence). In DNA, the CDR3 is TGTGCCACCAGCAGAGGGTTAGCACGGGACACAGATACGCAGTATTTT. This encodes CATSRGLARDTDTQYF.

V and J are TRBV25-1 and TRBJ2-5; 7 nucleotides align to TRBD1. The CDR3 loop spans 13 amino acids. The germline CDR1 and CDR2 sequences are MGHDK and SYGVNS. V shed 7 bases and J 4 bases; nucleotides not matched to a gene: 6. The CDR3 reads CASNTGVGETQYF. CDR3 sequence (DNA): TGTGCCAGCAATACAGGGGTGGGAGAGACCCAGTACTTC.

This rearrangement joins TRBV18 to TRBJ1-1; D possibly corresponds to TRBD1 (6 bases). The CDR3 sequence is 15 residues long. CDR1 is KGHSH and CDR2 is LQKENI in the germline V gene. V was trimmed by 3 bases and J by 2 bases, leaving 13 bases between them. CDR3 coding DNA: TGTGCCAGCTCACCCGGAGCGGGGGCAAACACTGAAGCTTTCTTT. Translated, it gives CASSPGAGANTEAFF.

The DNA of the CDR3 is TGTGCCAGTAGTTTGGAGGTAGGGACAGCCTATGGCTACACCTTC. Translated: CASSLEVGTAYGYTF. The rearrangement links TRBV19 to TRBJ1-2, with 7 nucleotides matching TRBD1. V dropped 5 bases and J dropped 4; count of bases not matched to a gene: 10. The CDR3 contains 15 residues. Per the germline V gene, CDR1 is LNHDA and CDR2 is SQIVND (reference sequence).

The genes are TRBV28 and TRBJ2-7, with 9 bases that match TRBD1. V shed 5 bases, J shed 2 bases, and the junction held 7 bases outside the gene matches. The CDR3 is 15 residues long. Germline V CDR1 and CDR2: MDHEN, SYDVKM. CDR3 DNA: TGTGCCAGCAGTCCCGCCGGGACAGGGACCTACGAGCAGTACTTC. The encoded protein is CASSPAGTGTYEQYF.

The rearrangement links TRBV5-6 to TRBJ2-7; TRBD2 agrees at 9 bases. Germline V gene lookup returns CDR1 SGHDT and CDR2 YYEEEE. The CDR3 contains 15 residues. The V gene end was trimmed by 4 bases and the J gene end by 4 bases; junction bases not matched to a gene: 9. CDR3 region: CASSGGGAGFYEQYF. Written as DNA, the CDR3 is TGTGCCAGCAGCGGCGGGGGGGCAGGGTTTTACGAGCAGTACTTC.

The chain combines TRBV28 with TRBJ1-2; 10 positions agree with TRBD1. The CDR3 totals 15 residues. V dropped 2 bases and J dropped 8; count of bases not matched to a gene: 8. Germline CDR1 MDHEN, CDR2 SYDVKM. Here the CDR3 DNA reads TGTGCCAGCAGTTTAATGACAGGGGGCTTAGGAGGCTACACCTTC. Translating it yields CASSLMTGGLGGYTF.

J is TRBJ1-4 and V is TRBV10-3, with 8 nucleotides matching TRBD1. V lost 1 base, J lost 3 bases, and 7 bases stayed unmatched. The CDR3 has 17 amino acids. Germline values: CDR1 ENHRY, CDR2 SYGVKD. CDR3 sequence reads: CAISEFGQGGANEKLFF. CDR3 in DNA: TGTGCCATCAGTGAGTTTGGACAGGGAGGGGCTAATGAAAAACTGTTTTTT.

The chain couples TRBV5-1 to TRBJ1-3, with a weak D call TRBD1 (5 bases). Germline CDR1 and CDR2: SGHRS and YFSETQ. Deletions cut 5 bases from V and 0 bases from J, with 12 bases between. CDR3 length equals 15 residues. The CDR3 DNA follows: TGCGCCAGCAGTTGGCAGGGTCACTCTGGAAACACCATATATTTT. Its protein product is CASSWQGHSGNTIYF.

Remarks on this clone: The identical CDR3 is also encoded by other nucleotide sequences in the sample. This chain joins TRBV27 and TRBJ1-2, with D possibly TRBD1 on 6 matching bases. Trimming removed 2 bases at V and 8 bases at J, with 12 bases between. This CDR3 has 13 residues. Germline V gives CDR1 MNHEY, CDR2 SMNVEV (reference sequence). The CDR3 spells CASSLSGGHGYTF. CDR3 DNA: TGTGCCAGCAGTTTAAGTGGGGGCCACGGCTACACCTTC.

Here the CDR3 reads CASSGGRAGQPQHF. CDR3 DNA sequence: TGTGCCAGTAGTGGTGGCAGGGCAGGTCAGCCCCAGCATTTT. The chain joins TRBV19 to TRBJ1-5; weak D call: TRBD1 (5 bases). Trimming took 5 bases from V and 6 from J, leaving 14 bases between them. This CDR3 has 14 residues. Germline V CDR1 and CDR2: LNHDA, SQIVND (reference sequence).

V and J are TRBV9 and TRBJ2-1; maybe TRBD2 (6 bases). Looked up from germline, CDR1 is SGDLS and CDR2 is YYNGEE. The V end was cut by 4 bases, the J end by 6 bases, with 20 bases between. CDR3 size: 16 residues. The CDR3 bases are TGTGCCAGCAGCCTCCGACTGTCGGGAGATGTCAATGAGCAGTTCTTC. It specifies CASSLRLSGDVNEQFF.

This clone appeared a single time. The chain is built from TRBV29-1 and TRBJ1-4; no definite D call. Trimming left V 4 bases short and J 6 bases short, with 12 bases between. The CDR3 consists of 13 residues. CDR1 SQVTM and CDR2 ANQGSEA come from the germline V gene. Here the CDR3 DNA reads TGCAGCGTTGGGGAGCGGGGATATGAAAAACTGTTTTTT. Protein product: CSVGERGYEKLFF.

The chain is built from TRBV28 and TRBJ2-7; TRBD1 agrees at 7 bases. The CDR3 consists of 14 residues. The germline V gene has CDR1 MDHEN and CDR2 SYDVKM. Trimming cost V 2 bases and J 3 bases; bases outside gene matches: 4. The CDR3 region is CASSLTGVVYEQYF. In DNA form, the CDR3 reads TGTGCCAGCAGTTTAACAGGGGTCGTCTACGAGCAGTACTTC.

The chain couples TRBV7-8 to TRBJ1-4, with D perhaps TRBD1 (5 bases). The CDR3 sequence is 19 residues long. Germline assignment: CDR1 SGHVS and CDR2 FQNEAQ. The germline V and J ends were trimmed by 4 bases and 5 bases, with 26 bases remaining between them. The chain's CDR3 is CASSSGEAGGMAPNEKLFF. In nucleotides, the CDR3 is TGTGCCAGCAGCTCGGGGGAGGCGGGTGGTATGGCCCCCAATGAAAAACTGTTTTTT. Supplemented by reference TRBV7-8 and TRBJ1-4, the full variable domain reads GAGVSQSPRYKVAKRGQDVALRCDPISGHVSLFWYQQALGQGPEFLTYFQNEAQLDKSGLPSDRFFAERPEGSVSTLKIQRTQQEDSAVYLCASSSGEAGGMAPNEKLFFGSGTQLSVL.

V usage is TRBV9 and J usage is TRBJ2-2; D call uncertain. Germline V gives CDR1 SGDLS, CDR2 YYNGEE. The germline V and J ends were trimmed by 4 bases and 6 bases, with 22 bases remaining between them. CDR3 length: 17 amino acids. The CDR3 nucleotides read TGTGCCAGCAGCCCAGGCCTCAAATCCTCAGTTGCCGGGGAGCTGTTTTTT. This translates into CASSPGLKSSVAGELFF. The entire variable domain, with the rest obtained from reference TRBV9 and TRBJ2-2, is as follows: DSGVTQTPKHLITATGQRVTLRCSPRSGDLSVYWYQQSLDQGLQFLIQYYNGEERAKGNILERFSAQQFPDLHSELNLSSLELGDSALYFCASSPGLKSSVAGELFFGEGSRLTVL.

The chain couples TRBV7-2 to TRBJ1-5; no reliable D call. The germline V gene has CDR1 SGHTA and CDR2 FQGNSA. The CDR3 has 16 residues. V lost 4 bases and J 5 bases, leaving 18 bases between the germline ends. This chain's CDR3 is CASSSLSWYGHQPQHF. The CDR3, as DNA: TGTGCCAGCAGCTCGCTCTCTTGGTACGGTCATCAGCCCCAGCATTTT.